This T cell receptor beta chain was documented in a study of blood T cell repertoires in COVID-19. Trimming took 0 bases from V and 5 from J, leaving 11 bases between them. The germline gives CDR1 SGHKS, CDR2 YYEKEE (reference sequence). CDR3 length: 14 amino acids. The Seattle patients, enrolled during active infection, were followed longitudinally. In its sample, this clone was seen once. Assay used: immunoSEQ multiplex PCR; TCRdb lists only in-frame clones, some missing. The sample lists 200,000 to 250,000 clones, 82% occurring once. V gene TRBV5-5 combines with J gene TRBJ2-5; unclear D gene. The clonotype comes from a woman older than 75 with COVID-19, enrolled during active disease. Sequenced input: peripheral blood. As DNA, the CDR3 is TGTGCCAGCAGCTTGGCCGATAGCCTGGAGACCCAGTACTTC. It codes for CASSLADSLETQYF.